The 17 T cell receptor beta chains below were found in one sample sequenced in a study of immune evolution from preneoplasia to lung adenocarcinoma. Profiled with immunoSEQ multiplex PCR; TCRdb holds only in-frame clones, not every one. The table includes approximately 5,700 clones, around 69% detected once. The sample taken for sequencing was FFPE adjacent normal lung tissue. All receptors come from a person older than 75 with lung adenocarcinoma.

The table lists this clone with a few counts. This chain links TRBV4-3 with TRBJ1-1; possible D gene TRBD1, 6 bases. V was cut by 1 base and J by 7 bases, with 16 bases left in between. The CDR3 runs to 15 residues. The germline CDR1 and CDR2 sequences are LGHNA and YSLEER. The CDR3 sequence is CASSQAVTGGDEAFF. CDR3 nucleotides: TGCGCCAGCAGCCAAGCAGTGACGGGGGGCGATGAAGCTTTCTTT.

The chain links TRBV4-3 to TRBJ1-6, with D unresolved. The germline V and J ends were trimmed by 1 base and 7 bases, with 8 bases remaining between them. The germline V gene encodes CDR1 LGHNA and CDR2 YSLEER. The CDR3 consists of 14 residues. CDR3 DNA sequence: TGCGCCAGCAGCCAAGGACAAGTAAATTCACCCCTCCACTTT. It codes for CASSQGQVNSPLHF.

This clone has a single count. This chain links TRBV11-2 with TRBJ1-3, with D possibly TRBD1 on 6 matching bases. Germline V CDR1 and CDR2: SGHAT, FQNNGV. The CDR3 contains 16 residues. Deletions cut 4 bases from V and 0 bases from J, with 13 bases between. The CDR3 nucleotides read TGTGCCAGCAGCTCCAACAGGGCCAGCTCTGGAAACACCATATATTTT. This translates into CASSSNRASSGNTIYF.

V is TRBV10-3 and J is TRBJ1-2, with D possibly matching TRBD1 (5 bases). V was shortened by 10 bases and J by 4 bases, with 10 bases between the two germline ends. CDR3 length equals 11 residues. CDR1 is ENHRY, CDR2 SYGVKD, per germline. The DNA of the CDR3 is TGTGCCACAGGGCTCGGCTATGGCTACACCTTC. Translated, it gives CATGLGYGYTF.

The chain recombines TRBV7-8 with TRBJ1-5; D perhaps matches TRBD1 (5 bases). CDR3 length: 15 amino acids. Germline V gene sequence: CDR1 SGHVS, CDR2 FQNEAQ. V dropped 1 base and J dropped 8 bases, with 15 bases sitting between them. CDR3 in DNA: TGTGCCAGCAGCTTAGAGGTTGGGGGTCTGGAGCCCCAGCATTTT. As protein: CASSLEVGGLEPQHF.

This chain links TRBV28 with TRBJ2-1; TRBD2 agrees at 8 bases. This CDR3 spans 14 amino acids. Germline V gene sequence: CDR1 MDHEN, CDR2 SYDVKM. J was trimmed by 4 bases and V by 6 bases; bases with no gene match: 5. The CDR3: CASSRGGPYNEQFF. CDR3 nucleotide sequence: TGTGCCAGCAGCCGGGGGGGCCCATACAATGAGCAGTTCTTC.

The J gene is TRBJ2-2, the V gene TRBV11-2; possibly TRBD1 for D (6 bases). CDR1 and CDR2 (germline): SGHAT, FQNNGV. There are 15 residues in the CDR3. Deletions cut 5 bases from V and 1 base from J, with 11 bases between. The CDR3 coding sequence is TGTGCCAGCAGCCCAGGACAGAGGAACACCGGGGAGCTGTTTTTT. This encodes CASSPGQRNTGELFF.

The rearrangement links TRBV11-2 to TRBJ2-7, with 9 bases identical to TRBD2. J was trimmed by 8 bases and V by 7 bases; bases with no gene match: 12. Germline lookup yields CDR1 SGHAT and CDR2 FQNNGV. The CDR3 is 14 residues long. This CDR3 reads CASTLRGGRYKQYF. In DNA form, the CDR3 reads TGTGCCAGCACCCTGCGGGGGGGCCGATACAAGCAGTACTTC.

The chain recombines TRBV5-1 with TRBJ1-4; unclear D gene. V was shortened by 0 bases and J by 6 bases, with 6 bases between the two germline ends. The CDR3 consists of 13 residues. CDR1 and CDR2 (germline): SGHRS, YFSETQ. CDR3 amino acids: CASSLAAYEKLFF. In DNA, the CDR3 is TGCGCCAGCAGCTTGGCGGCATATGAAAAACTGTTTTTT.

The chain carries TRBV19 and TRBJ2-2; D is unresolved. With 1 base removed from V and 1 base from J, the gap between germline ends came to 10 bases. This CDR3 contains 16 residues. Germline CDR1 is LNHDA and CDR2 is SQIVND (reference sequence). CDR3 loop: CASSIGWSKNTGELFF. In DNA, the CDR3 is TGTGCCAGTAGTATAGGTTGGAGCAAGAACACCGGGGAGCTGTTTTTT.

The sample holds a few counts of this clone. The V and J genes are TRBV18 and TRBJ2-5, with 9 bases identical to TRBD2. With 3 bases clipped from V and 4 bases from J, the junction kept 9 bases outside the gene matches. This CDR3 contains 16 residues. Per the germline V gene, CDR1 is KGHSH and CDR2 is LQKENI. The CDR3 here is CASSPTGGGARETQYF. The CDR3 coding sequence is TGTGCCAGCTCACCCACCGGCGGGGGGGCGAGAGAGACCCAGTACTTC.

This clone came up once. This chain connects TRBV7-3 to TRBJ2-2, with 7 nucleotides matching TRBD2. Germline V gene data show CDR1 as SGHTA and CDR2 as FQGTGA. Germline trimming cut 9 bases from V and 2 bases from J; bases unmatched to any gene: 9. This CDR3 region has 15 residues. The CDR3 nucleotides read TGTGCCAGTAGACCGGGGGGATATAACACCGGGGAGCTGTTTTTT. Translating it yields CASRPGGYNTGELFF.

The gene calls are TRBV28 and TRBJ2-2; TRBD1 matches at 7 bases. Per the germline V gene, CDR1 is MDHEN and CDR2 is SYDVKM. J gave up 1 base and V 11 bases, and 4 bases lay outside the gene matches. The CDR3 is made up of 13 amino acids. This CDR3 is CAGRQGNTGELFF. CDR3 nucleotide sequence: TGTGCCGGTAGACAGGGGAACACCGGGGAGCTGTTTTTT.

The CDR3 is CASSLDPGSEQYF. The CDR3 DNA reads as TGTGCCAGCAGCTTAGACCCAGGGTCCGAGCAGTACTTC. The chain employs TRBV7-9 and TRBJ2-7, with D maybe TRBD1 (5 bases). Trimming took off 1 base at V and 6 bases at J, with 10 bases between the two ends. CDR1 and CDR2 (germline): SEHNR, FQNEAQ (reference sequence). The CDR3 spans 13 residues.

This clone came up once. The chain joins TRBV18 to TRBJ1-1, with 10 nucleotides matching TRBD1. The CDR3 length is 14 residues. Germline values: CDR1 KGHSH, CDR2 LQKENI. After removal of 3 bases from V and 10 bases from J, the junction contained 8 bases not matched to a gene. This CDR3 is CASSPSGTGERAFF. CDR3 DNA sequence: TGTGCCAGCTCACCTTCCGGGACAGGGGAGAGAGCTTTCTTT.

This chain links TRBV19 with TRBJ2-7; D gene unclear. This CDR3 has 12 residues. Germline V gene data show CDR1 as LNHDA and CDR2 as SQIVND (reference sequence). The germline V and J ends were trimmed by 4 bases and 3 bases, with 7 bases remaining between them. In DNA, the CDR3 is TGTGCCAGTAGTACCGCCGGCTACGAGCAGTACTTC. Its protein product is CASSTAGYEQYF.

This clone was detected only once. The J gene is TRBJ1-5, the V gene TRBV4-1, with 7 bases that match TRBD1. CDR3 length: 17 amino acids. Germline V gene data show CDR1 as MGHRA and CDR2 as YSYEKL. The V segment lost 4 bases and the J segment 5 bases; nucleotides outside the gene matches: 14. The CDR3 DNA follows: TGCGCCAGCAGCCCCCCCGGGGGACAGTCGAGGGATCAGCCCCAGCATTTT. This translates into CASSPPGGQSRDQPQHF.